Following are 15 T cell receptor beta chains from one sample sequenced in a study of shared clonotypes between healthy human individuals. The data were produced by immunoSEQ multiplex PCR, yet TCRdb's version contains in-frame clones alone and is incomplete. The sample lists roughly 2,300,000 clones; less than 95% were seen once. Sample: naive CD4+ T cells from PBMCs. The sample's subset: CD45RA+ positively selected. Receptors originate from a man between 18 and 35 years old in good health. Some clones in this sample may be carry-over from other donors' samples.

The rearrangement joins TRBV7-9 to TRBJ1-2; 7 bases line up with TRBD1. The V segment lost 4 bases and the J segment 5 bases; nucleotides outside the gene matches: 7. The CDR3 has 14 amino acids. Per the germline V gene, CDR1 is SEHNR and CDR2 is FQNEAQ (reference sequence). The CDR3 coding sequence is TGTGCCAGCAGCTCCCAGGGGGGTGGATATGGCTACACCTTC. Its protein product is CASSSQGGGYGYTF.

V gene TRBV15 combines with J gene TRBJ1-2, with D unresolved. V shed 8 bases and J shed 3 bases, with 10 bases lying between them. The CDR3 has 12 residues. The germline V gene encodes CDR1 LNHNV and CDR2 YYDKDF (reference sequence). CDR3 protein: CATGRMDYGYTF. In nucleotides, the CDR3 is TGTGCCACCGGGAGGATGGACTATGGCTACACCTTC.

Written as DNA, the CDR3 is TGCGCCAGCGGGTCGACAGGAAACTCTGGGGCCAACGTCCTGACTTTC. It yields the protein CASGSTGNSGANVLTF. This rearrangement joins TRBV5-1 to TRBJ2-6; a possible D gene is TRBD1 (6 bases). Germline CDR1 is SGHRS and CDR2 is YFSETQ. The CDR3 has 16 residues. The V and J ends lost 7 bases and 0 bases respectively, with 14 bases between them.

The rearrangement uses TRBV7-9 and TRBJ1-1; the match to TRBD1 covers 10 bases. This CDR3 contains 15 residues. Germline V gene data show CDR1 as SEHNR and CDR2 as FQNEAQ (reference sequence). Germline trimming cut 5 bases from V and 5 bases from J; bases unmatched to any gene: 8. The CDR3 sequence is CASSARQGASTEAFF. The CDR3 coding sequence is TGTGCCAGCAGCGCGCGACAGGGGGCGAGTACTGAAGCTTTCTTT.

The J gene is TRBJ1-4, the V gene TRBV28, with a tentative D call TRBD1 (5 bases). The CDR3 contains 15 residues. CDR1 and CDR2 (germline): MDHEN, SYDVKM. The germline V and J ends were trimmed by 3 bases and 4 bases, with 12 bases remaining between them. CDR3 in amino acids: CASSFPRDFNEKLFF. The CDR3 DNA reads TGTGCCAGCAGTTTCCCCCGGGACTTTAATGAAAAACTGTTTTTT.

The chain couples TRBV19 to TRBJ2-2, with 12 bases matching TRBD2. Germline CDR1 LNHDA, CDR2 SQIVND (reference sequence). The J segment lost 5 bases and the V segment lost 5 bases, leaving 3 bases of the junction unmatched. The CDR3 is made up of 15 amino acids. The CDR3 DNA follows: TGTGCCAGTAGTGTACTAGCGGGAGGAACCGGGGAGCTGTTTTTT. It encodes CASSVLAGGTGELFF.

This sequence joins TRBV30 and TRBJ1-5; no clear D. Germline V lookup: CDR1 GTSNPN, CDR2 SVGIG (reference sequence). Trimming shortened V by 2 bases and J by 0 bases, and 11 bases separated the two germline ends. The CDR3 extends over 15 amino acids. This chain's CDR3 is CAWSQSQLSNQPQHF. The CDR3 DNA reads TGTGCCTGGAGTCAATCACAGCTTAGCAATCAGCCCCAGCATTTT. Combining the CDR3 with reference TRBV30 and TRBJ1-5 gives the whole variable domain SQTIHQWPATLVQPVGSPLSLECTVEGTSNPNLYWYRQAAGRGLQLLFYSVGIGQISSEVPQNLSASRPQDRQFILSSKKLLLSDSGFYLCAWSQSQLSNQPQHFGDGTRLSIL.

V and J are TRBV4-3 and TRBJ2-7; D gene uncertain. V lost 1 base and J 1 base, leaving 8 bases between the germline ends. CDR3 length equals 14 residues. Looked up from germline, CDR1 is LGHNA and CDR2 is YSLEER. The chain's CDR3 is CASSQGAGSYEQYF. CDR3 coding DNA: TGCGCCAGCAGCCAAGGAGCAGGATCCTACGAGCAGTACTTC.

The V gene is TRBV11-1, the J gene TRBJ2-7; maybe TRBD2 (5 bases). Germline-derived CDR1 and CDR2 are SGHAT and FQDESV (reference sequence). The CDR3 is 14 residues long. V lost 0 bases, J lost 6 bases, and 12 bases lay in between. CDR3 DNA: TGTGCCAGCAGCTTAGCGGGAGCCCCCACCGAGCAGTACTTC. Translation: CASSLAGAPTEQYF. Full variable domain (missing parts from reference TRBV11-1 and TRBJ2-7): EAEVAQSPRYKITEKSQAVAFWCDPISGHATLYWYRQILGQGPELLVQFQDESVVDDSQLPKDRFSAERLKGVDSTLKIQPAELGDSAMYLCASSLAGAPTEQYFGPGTRLTVT.

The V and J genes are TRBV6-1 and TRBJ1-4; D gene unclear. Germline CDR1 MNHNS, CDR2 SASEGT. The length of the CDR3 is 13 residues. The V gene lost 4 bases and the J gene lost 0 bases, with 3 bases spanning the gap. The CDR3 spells CASSGTTNEKLFF. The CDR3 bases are TGTGCCAGCAGTGGTACAACTAATGAAAAACTGTTTTTT.

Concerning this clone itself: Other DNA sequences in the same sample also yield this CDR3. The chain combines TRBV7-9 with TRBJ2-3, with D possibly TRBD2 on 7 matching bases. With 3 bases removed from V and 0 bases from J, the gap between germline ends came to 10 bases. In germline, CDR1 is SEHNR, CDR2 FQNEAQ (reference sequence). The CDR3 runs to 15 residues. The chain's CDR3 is CASSFGGPSTDTQYF. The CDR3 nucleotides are TGTGCCAGCAGCTTCGGGGGGCCAAGCACAGATACGCAGTATTTT.

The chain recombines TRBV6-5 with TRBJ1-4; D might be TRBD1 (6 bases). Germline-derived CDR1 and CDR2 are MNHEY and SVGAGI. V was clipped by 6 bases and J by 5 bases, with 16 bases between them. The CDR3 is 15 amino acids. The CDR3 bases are TGTGCCAGCAGCCGCAGCGGGGGCCGGAATGAAAAACTGTTTTTT. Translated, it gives CASSRSGGRNEKLFF.

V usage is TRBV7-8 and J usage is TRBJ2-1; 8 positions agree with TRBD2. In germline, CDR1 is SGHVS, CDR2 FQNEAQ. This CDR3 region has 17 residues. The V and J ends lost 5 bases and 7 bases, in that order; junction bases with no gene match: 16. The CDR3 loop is CASSPARLAMLGNEQFF. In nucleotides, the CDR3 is TGTGCCAGCAGCCCTGCCCGACTAGCGATGTTGGGAAATGAGCAGTTCTTC.

The chain's CDR3 is CASSSHGATYEQYF. As DNA, the CDR3 is TGTGCCAGCAGTTCCCACGGTGCAACCTACGAGCAGTACTTC. V and J are TRBV28 and TRBJ2-7; D unclear. V shed 4 bases and J shed 2 bases, with 12 bases lying between them. CDR1 and CDR2 from the germline V gene are MDHEN and SYDVKM. The CDR3 runs 14 residues. The full variable domain, with the rest looked up from reference TRBV28 and TRBJ2-7, is DVKVTQSSRYLVKRTGEKVFLECVQDMDHENMFWYRQDPGLGLRLIYFSYDVKMKEKGDIPEGYSVSREKKERFSLILESASTNQTSMYLCASSSHGATYEQYFGPGTRLTVT.

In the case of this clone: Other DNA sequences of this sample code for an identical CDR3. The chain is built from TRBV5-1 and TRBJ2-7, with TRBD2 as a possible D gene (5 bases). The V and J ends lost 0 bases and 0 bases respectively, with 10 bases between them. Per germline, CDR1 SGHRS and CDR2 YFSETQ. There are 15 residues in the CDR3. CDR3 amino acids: CASSLVLGSSYEQYF. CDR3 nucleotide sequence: TGCGCCAGCAGCTTGGTTCTGGGGAGCTCCTACGAGCAGTACTTC.